This T cell receptor (beta chain) was obtained from a study of Graves' ophthalmopathy and Graves' hyperthyroidism. Turning to the study itself: Ahead of any treatment, peripheral blood was obtained at the initial diagnosis.

The authors amplified TCR beta CDR3 regions, and they did so from RNA transcripts for repertoire sequencing. First-round RT-PCR used HTBI primers; second-round multiplex PCR followed. From the multiplex PCR reads, TCRdb called clonotypes with MiXCR, one entry per CDR3 protein. The sample lists hundreds of thousands of distinct CDR3 sequences; roughly two fifths were seen once. Clinical symptoms, serum thyroxine, TRAb, thyroid ultrasound and orbital computed tomography were relied on for diagnosis. The CDR3 has 13 residues. The germline gives CDR1 KGHDR, CDR2 SFDVKD. V lost 4 bases and J 10 bases, leaving 15 bases between the germline ends. The sample holds many counts of this clonotype.

The TCR originated in an adult man with Graves' ophthalmopathy. J is TRBJ1-2 and V is TRBV24-1; D is undetermined. The sample was peripheral blood. This chain's CDR3 is CATSEGQSGNYTF. CDR3 nucleotide sequence: TGTGCCACCAGTGAAGGCCAATCCGGGAACTACACCTTC.